These 24 T cell receptor beta chains were all obtained from the same sample, sequenced in a study of cytomegalovirus exposure and HLA in healthy donors. PCR employed 60 Vbeta and 13 Jbeta primers. Clones were read by immunoSEQ multiplex PCR, and TCRdb kept only the in-frame ones, dropping some. The sample has roughly 150,000 clones, roughly 80% seen once; the top ten hold about 4.3%. Specimen: PBMCs. These receptors were collected from a woman aged 40 to 50 in good health and CMV-seropositive.

This chain connects TRBV28 to TRBJ2-5, with D perhaps matching TRBD1 (5 bases). V lost 6 bases and J 3 bases, leaving 20 bases between the germline ends. This CDR3 spans 16 amino acids. Germline V lookup: CDR1 MDHEN, CDR2 SYDVKM. DNA of the CDR3: TGTGCCAGCAGGGGGCCGAACCTAGGAAGAGAAGAGACCCAGTACTTC. Translated: CASRGPNLGREETQYF. The full variable domain, its missing parts supplied by reference TRBV28 and TRBJ2-5, is DVKVTQSSRYLVKRTGEKVFLECVQDMDHENMFWYRQDPGLGLRLIYFSYDVKMKEKGDIPEGYSVSREKKERFSLILESASTNQTSMYLCASRGPNLGREETQYFGPGTRLLVL.

The chain couples TRBV11-2 to TRBJ2-3, with 7 positions matching TRBD1. Germline CDR1 is SGHAT and CDR2 is FQNNGV. With V trimmed by 0 bases and J by 2 bases, 2 bases remained unmatched. CDR3 size: 15 residues. CDR3 sequence (DNA): TGTGCCAGCAGCTTAGAAGGGGGCAACACAGATACGCAGTATTTT. It translates to CASSLEGGNTDTQYF. The full variable domain, with the rest looked up from reference TRBV11-2 and TRBJ2-3, is EAGVAQSPRYKIIEKRQSVAFWCNPISGHATLYWYQQILGQGPKLLIQFQNNGVVDDSQLPKDRFSAERLKGVDSTLKIQPAKLEDSAVYLCASSLEGGNTDTQYFGPGTRLTVL.

This rearrangement joins TRBV5-4 to TRBJ2-1; D is perhaps TRBD1 (6 bases). The CDR3 runs 17 residues. V gave up 9 bases and J gave up 0 bases, with 22 bases separating them. Germline-derived CDR1 and CDR2 are SGHNT and YYREEE (reference sequence). The CDR3 loop is CATLTGGGTPSYNEQFF. The CDR3 DNA reads as TGTGCCACCCTAACTGGGGGCGGTACCCCCTCCTACAATGAGCAGTTCTTC.

The chain combines TRBV7-6 with TRBJ2-1; TRBD2 matches at 8 bases. CDR3 length: 15 amino acids. The V gene's germline CDR1 is SGHVS and CDR2 FNYEAQ. V lost 4 bases and J lost 8; bases outside the gene matches: 10. DNA of the CDR3: TGTGCCAGCAGCTCCCCGGGGGGGCGCATCTATGAGCAGTTCTTC. Its protein product is CASSSPGGRIYEQFF.

Of note for this clone: Sequence at one end of the junction differs from germline and may be a read error. The chain links TRBV7-9 to TRBJ1-5; tentatively, D is TRBD1 (5 bases). Germline V gives CDR1 SEHNR, CDR2 FQNEAQ (reference sequence). There are 15 residues in the CDR3. The DNA of the CDR3 is TGTTCCAGCAGCTCGTTAGACAGCGTAAATCGGCCCCAGCATTTT. Translating it yields CSSSSLDSVNRPQHF. Looking up the rest from reference TRBV7-9 and TRBJ1-5 gives the full variable domain: DTGVSQNPRHKITKRGQNVTFRCDPISEHNRLYWYRQTLGQGPEFLTYFQNEAQLEKSRLLSDRFSAERPKGSFSTLEIQRTEQGDSAMYLCSSSSLDSVNRPQHFGDGTRLSIL.

The chain employs TRBV4-3 and TRBJ2-3, with a weak D call TRBD2 (6 bases). Germline V gene data show CDR1 as LGHNA and CDR2 as YSLEER. The CDR3 extends over 15 amino acids. V was pared by 1 base and J by 4 bases, with 12 bases between. This CDR3 reads CASSQGDAGPDTQYF. The DNA for the CDR3 is TGCGCCAGCAGCCAAGGGGATGCGGGACCAGATACGCAGTATTTT.

The chain carries TRBV7-2 and TRBJ2-7; tentatively, D is TRBD1 (6 bases). Per the germline V gene, CDR1 is SGHTA and CDR2 is FQGNSA. The V end lost 3 bases, the J end lost 4 bases, and 16 bases lay between the germline ends. This CDR3 region has 15 residues. In DNA form, the CDR3 reads TGTGCCAGCAGCTTTGCTGGGGGCGCCAGTTACGAGCAGTACTTC. This encodes CASSFAGGASYEQYF.

The V and J genes are TRBV7-9 and TRBJ1-1, with no clear D. Germline CDR1 SEHNR, CDR2 FQNEAQ (reference sequence). Deletions cut 4 bases from V and 0 bases from J, with 6 bases between. The CDR3 length is 13 residues. CDR3 bases: TGTGCCAGCAGCTCCCTTATGAACACTGAAGCTTTCTTT. Its translation: CASSSLMNTEAFF.

This sequence joins TRBV7-9 and TRBJ2-1; D remains ambiguous. The CDR3 extends over 14 amino acids. Germline CDR1 reads SEHNR; CDR2 reads FQNEAQ (reference sequence). Trimming removed 8 bases from V and 0 bases from J, with 11 bases in between. CDR3 coding DNA: TGTGCCAGCTTGAGGCTCGGCTCCTACAATGAGCAGTTCTTC. This codes for CASLRLGSYNEQFF.

The rearrangement joins TRBV7-9 to TRBJ2-5; maybe TRBD2 (5 bases). The V end was cut by 1 base, the J end by 5 bases, with 8 bases between. CDR3 length equals 13 residues. Germline V gene lookup returns CDR1 SEHNR and CDR2 FQNEAQ (reference sequence). CDR3 sequence reads: CASSLGGSETQYF. The DNA of the CDR3 is TGTGCCAGCAGCTTAGGTGGGAGTGAGACCCAGTACTTC.

The V call is TRBV14, the J call TRBJ1-1, with D possibly TRBD1 on 5 matching bases. CDR3 length: 16 amino acids. Trimming took 2 bases from V and 4 from J, leaving 17 bases between them. Germline CDR1 SGHDN, CDR2 FVKESK. This CDR3 reads CASSQLAGWRGTEAFF. The CDR3 DNA follows: TGTGCCAGCAGCCAACTCGCAGGGTGGAGGGGCACTGAAGCTTTCTTT.

This clone was seen only a few times. The genes are TRBV9 and TRBJ2-3; D gene unclear. Germline lookup yields CDR1 SGDLS and CDR2 YYNGEE. V was shortened by 3 bases and J by 5 bases, with 10 bases between the two germline ends. The CDR3 has 13 residues. The CDR3 sequence: CASSGSILDTQYF. CDR3 bases: TGTGCCAGCAGCGGCTCTATACTAGATACGCAGTATTTT.

J is TRBJ2-3 and V is TRBV9; perhaps TRBD2 as D (6 bases). CDR3 size: 14 residues. CDR1 SGDLS and CDR2 YYNGEE come from the germline V gene. V was pared by 4 bases and J by 8 bases, with 17 bases between. CDR3: CASSSLLMGGTQYF. The CDR3 DNA sequence: TGTGCCAGCAGCTCCCTACTGATGGGAGGTACGCAGTATTTT. Supplemented by reference TRBV9 and TRBJ2-3, the full variable domain reads DSGVTQTPKHLITATGQRVTLRCSPRSGDLSVYWYQQSLDQGLQFLIQYYNGEERAKGNILERFSAQQFPDLHSELNLSSLELGDSALYFCASSSLLMGGTQYFGPGTRLTVL.

The chain is built from TRBV7-2 and TRBJ2-1, with D uncertain. V was trimmed by 1 base and J by 8 bases, leaving 6 bases between them. The CDR3 covers 12 residues. Germline CDR1 reads SGHTA; CDR2 reads FQGNSA. The CDR3, as DNA: TGTGCCAGCAGCTTAGGTCCCTATGAGCAGTTCTTC. It translates to CASSLGPYEQFF.

This chain links TRBV6-5 with TRBJ1-2; D may be TRBD1 (6 bases). Trimming took off 0 bases at V and 3 bases at J, with 14 bases between the two ends. CDR1 and CDR2 from the germline V gene are MNHEY and SVGAGI. This CDR3 region has 16 residues. CDR3 DNA: TGTGCCAGCAGTTACTCGAGTCTGGGGGCGGACTATGGCTACACCTTC. It is translated as CASSYSSLGADYGYTF.

V gene TRBV2 combines with J gene TRBJ2-1; the D gene is possibly TRBD2 (5 bases). CDR1 is SNHLY and CDR2 is FYNNEI in the germline V gene. V shed 0 bases and J shed 9 bases, with 12 bases lying between them. This CDR3 spans 14 amino acids. The chain's CDR3 is CASSEALRAGEQFF. CDR3 nucleotides: TGTGCCAGCAGTGAAGCGTTAAGGGCGGGTGAGCAGTTCTTC.

The CDR3 DNA follows: TGTGCCAGCAGCTCTAAACAGGGTTCAGGAAACACCATATATTTT. This gives the protein CASSSKQGSGNTIYF. The rearrangement links TRBV5-4 to TRBJ1-3, with a possible D match to TRBD1 (6 bases). This CDR3 contains 15 residues. V was trimmed by 3 bases and J by 4 bases, leaving 14 bases between them. Germline CDR1 reads SGHNT; CDR2 reads YYREEE (reference sequence). Looking up the rest from reference TRBV5-4 and TRBJ1-3 gives the full variable domain: ETGVTQSPTHLIKTRGQQVTLRCSSQSGHNTVSWYQQALGQGPQFIFQYYREEENGRGNFPPRFSGLQFPNYSSELNVNALELDDSALYLCASSSKQGSGNTIYFGEGSWLTVV.

This clone has just a few counts. V is TRBV7-2 and J is TRBJ1-4; D is perhaps TRBD1 (6 bases). The CDR3 spans 14 residues. The germline V gene encodes CDR1 SGHTA and CDR2 FQGNSA. The ends were cut back, 2 bases at V and 7 bases at J, with 11 bases in the middle. CDR3 sequence (DNA): TGTGCCAGCAGCTTAAGTGGGACACGTGAAAAACTGTTTTTT. It is translated as CASSLSGTREKLFF.

This sequence joins TRBV7-8 and TRBJ2-7; TRBD2 matches 8 bases. This CDR3 spans 19 amino acids. The trim removed 1 base at V and 0 bases at J, leaving 14 bases unmatched. The germline V gene has CDR1 SGHVS and CDR2 FQNEAQ. The DNA for the CDR3 is TGTGCCAGCAGCTTAGTACTGGCGGGAGGACTCGGAAGCTCCTACGAGCAGTACTTC. This gives the protein CASSLVLAGGLGSSYEQYF.

V gene TRBV5-1 combines with J gene TRBJ2-1; 8 bases match TRBD2. Germline V gene sequence: CDR1 SGHRS, CDR2 YFSETQ. The CDR3 is 14 residues long. J gave up 9 bases and V 4 bases, and 9 bases lay outside the gene matches. The DNA of the CDR3 is TGCGCCAGCAGCCGGGGGGGTAGCGGGACTGAGCAGTTCTTC. Its protein product is CASSRGGSGTEQFF.

This chain uses TRBV5-4 with TRBJ2-2, with TRBD1 identical over 11 bases. CDR1 and CDR2 (germline): SGHNT, YYREEE (reference sequence). V lost 4 bases and J lost 4; bases outside the gene matches: 3. The CDR3 length is 15 residues. CDR3 in amino acids: CASSPGTGGTGELFF. The CDR3 DNA is TGTGCCAGCAGCCCCGGGACAGGGGGCACCGGGGAGCTGTTTTTT.

This rearrangement joins TRBV7-8 to TRBJ1-4, with D unclear. The V gene's germline CDR1 is SGHVS and CDR2 FQNEAQ. This CDR3 contains 15 residues. Trimming removed 2 bases at V and 3 bases at J, with 10 bases between. CDR3 sequence (DNA): TGTGCCAGCAGCTTATTTTCGGGAGCTAATGAAAAACTGTTTTTT. Its protein is CASSLFSGANEKLFF. The whole variable domain, filled in from reference TRBV7-8 and TRBJ1-4, reads GAGVSQSPRYKVAKRGQDVALRCDPISGHVSLFWYQQALGQGPEFLTYFQNEAQLDKSGLPSDRFFAERPEGSVSTLKIQRTQQEDSAVYLCASSLFSGANEKLFFGSGTQLSVL.

This chain joins TRBV19 and TRBJ2-3; maybe TRBD2 (6 bases). Trimming shortened V by 6 bases and J by 3 bases, and 10 bases separated the two germline ends. The V gene's germline CDR1 is LNHDA and CDR2 SQIVND (reference sequence). This CDR3 has 13 residues. The CDR3, as DNA: TGTGCCAGTAGACCGGGAGCGACAGATACGCAGTATTTT. It is translated as CASRPGATDTQYF.

V gene TRBV7-2 combines with J gene TRBJ2-7; TRBD2 matches 11 bases. CDR3 length: 17 residues. The J segment lost 4 bases and the V segment lost 1 base, leaving 9 bases of the junction unmatched. CDR1 is SGHTA, CDR2 FQGNSA, per germline. CDR3 bases: TGTGCCAGCAGCTTAGGACCAACCGGGACTAGCGGTTACGAGCAGTACTTC. Translating it yields CASSLGPTGTSGYEQYF.